The T cell receptor beta chain under discussion was sequenced for a study of blood T cell repertoires in COVID-19. Study summary: COVID-19 samples, acute and convalescent, were from the United States, Italy and Spain.

The protocol was immunoSEQ multiplex PCR, while the TCRdb copy is restricted to in-frame clones and leaves out a portion. The data show under 80,000 clones, with more than 75% seen just once and more than 1% held by the top ten. Per the germline V gene, CDR1 is MNHEY and CDR2 is SVGAGI. Trimming removed 2 bases from V and 1 base from J; junction bases left unmatched: 3. This CDR3 has 15 residues. This chain uses TRBV6-5 with TRBJ2-7; TRBD1 aligns across 9 bases. This TCR was sampled from a man in his sixties or seventies with acute or convalescent COVID-19. The sequencing input was peripheral blood. The CDR3 sequence: CASSYQGQGSYEQYF. The CDR3 DNA is TGTGCCAGCAGTTACCAGGGACAGGGATCCTACGAGCAGTACTTC.